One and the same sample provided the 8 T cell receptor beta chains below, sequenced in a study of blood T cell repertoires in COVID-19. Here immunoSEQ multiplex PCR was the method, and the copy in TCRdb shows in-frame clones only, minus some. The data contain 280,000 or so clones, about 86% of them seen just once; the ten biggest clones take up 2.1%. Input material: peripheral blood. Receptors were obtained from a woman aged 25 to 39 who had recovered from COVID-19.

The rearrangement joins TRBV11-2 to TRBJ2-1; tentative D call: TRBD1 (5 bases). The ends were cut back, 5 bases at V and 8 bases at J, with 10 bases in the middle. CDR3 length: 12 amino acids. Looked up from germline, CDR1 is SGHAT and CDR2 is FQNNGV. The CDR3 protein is CASSTGRDEQFF. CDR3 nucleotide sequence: TGTGCCAGCAGCACAGGAAGGGATGAGCAGTTCTTC.

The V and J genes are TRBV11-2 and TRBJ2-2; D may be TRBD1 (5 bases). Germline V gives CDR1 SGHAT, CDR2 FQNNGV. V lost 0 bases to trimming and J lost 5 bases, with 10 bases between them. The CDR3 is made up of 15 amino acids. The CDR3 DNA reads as TGTGCCAGCAGCTTAGAGGGGCTGGGGACCGGGGAGCTGTTTTTT. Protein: CASSLEGLGTGELFF.

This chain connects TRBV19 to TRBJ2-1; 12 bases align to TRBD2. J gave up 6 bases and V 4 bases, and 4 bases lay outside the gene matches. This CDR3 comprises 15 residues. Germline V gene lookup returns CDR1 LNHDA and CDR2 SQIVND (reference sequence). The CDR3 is CASSTGLAGINEQFF. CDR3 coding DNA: TGTGCCAGTAGTACGGGACTAGCGGGTATCAATGAGCAGTTCTTC. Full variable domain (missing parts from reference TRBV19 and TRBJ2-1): DGGITQSPKYLFRKEGQNVTLSCEQNLNHDAMYWYRQDPGQGLRLIYYSQIVNDFQKGDIAEGYSVSREKKESFPLTVTSAQKNPTAFYLCASSTGLAGINEQFFGPGTRLTVL.

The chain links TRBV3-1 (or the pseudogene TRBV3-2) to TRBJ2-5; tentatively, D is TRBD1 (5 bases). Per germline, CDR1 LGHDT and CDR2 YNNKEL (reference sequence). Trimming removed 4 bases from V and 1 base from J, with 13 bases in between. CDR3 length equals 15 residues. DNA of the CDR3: TGTGCCAGCAGCCGGGGCCTCGGCGGCCAAGAGACCCAGTACTTC. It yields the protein CASSRGLGGQETQYF.

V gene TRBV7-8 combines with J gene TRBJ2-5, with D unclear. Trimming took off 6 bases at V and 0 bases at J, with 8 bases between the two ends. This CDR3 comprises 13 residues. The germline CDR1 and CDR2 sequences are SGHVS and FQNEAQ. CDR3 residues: CASRIIDQETQYF. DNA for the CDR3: TGTGCCAGCAGGATCATAGACCAAGAGACCCAGTACTTC.

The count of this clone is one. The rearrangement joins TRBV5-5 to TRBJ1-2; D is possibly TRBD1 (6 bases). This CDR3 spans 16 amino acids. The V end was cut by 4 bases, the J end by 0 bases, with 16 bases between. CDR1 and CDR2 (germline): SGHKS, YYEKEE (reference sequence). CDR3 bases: TGTGCCAGCAGCCCATTAGGACAGTTTCCTAACTATGGCTACACCTTC. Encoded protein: CASSPLGQFPNYGYTF.

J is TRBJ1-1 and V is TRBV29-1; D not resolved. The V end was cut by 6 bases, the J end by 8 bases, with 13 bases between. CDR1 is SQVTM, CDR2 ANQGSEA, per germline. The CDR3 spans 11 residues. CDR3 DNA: TGCAGCGTCCATGAGGGTGGGGAAGCTTTCTTT. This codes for CSVHEGGEAFF.

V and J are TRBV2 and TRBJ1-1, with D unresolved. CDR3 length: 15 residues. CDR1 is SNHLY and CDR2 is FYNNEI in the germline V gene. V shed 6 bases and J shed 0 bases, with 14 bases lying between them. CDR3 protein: CASRREGGMNTEAFF. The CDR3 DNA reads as TGTGCCAGCAGGAGGGAGGGCGGGATGAACACTGAAGCTTTCTTT.